The text below deals with one T cell receptor beta chain. Antigen: not known. Following extraction, RNA underwent reverse transcription to cDNA, which served as the sequencing template. Assay used: immunoSEQ multiplex PCR; TCRdb lists only in-frame clones, some missing. The repertoire holds over 85,000 clones, with about 64% as singletons. The sample belongs to a study of CD8+ T cells in alopecia areata. Noted treatment: oral pan-JAK inhibitor, 5-10 mg twice daily. The CDR3 spans 13 residues. Trimming cost V 1 base and J 3 bases, with 10 bases left between them. Germline V gene lookup returns CDR1 GTSNPN and CDR2 SVGIG (reference sequence). Notes on the study in general: The study also sequences resident alphabeta T cells of normal skin in scalp samples.

This TCR was recovered from a human donor with alopecia areata. V usage is TRBV30 and J usage is TRBJ2-7; no clear D gene. Here the sequenced sample was CD8+ T cells sorted from blood, taken at week 4, from a patient treated with tofacitinib. The chain's CDR3 is CAWSGTEFYEQYF. DNA of the CDR3: TGTGCCTGGAGTGGAACAGAGTTCTACGAGCAGTACTTC.